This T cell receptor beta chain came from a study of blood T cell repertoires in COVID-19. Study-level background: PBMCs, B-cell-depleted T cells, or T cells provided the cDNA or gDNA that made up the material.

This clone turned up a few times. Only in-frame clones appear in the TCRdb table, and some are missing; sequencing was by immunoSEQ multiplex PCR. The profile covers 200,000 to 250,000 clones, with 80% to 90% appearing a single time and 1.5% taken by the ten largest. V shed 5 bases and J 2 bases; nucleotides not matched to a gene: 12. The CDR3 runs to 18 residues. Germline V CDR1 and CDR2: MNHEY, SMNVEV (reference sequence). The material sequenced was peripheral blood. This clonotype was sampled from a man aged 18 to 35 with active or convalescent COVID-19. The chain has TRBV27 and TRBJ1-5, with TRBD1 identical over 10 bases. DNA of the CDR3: TGTGCCAGCAGTCCCGGGACAGGGGTGGGATCGGGCAATCAGCCCCAGCATTTT. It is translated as CASSPGTGVGSGNQPQHF.